This T cell receptor beta chain was identified in a study of blood T cell repertoires in COVID-19 (dated by TCRdb to 2018 to 2021). In the study overall: Samples covering the acute and convalescent phases of COVID-19 were provided by collaborators in the United States, Italy and Spain. The samples were drawn from two sources: the first 160 participants of the ongoing ImmuneRACE study, and 1,200 or so subjects contributed by 6 global collaborators. Subjects who had been exposed to COVID-19, were actively infected with it, or had recovered from it provided the deeply sampled blood TCRbeta repertoires that made up the dataset. Where available, HLA class I and class II types were taken from metadata supplied by the sample provider and were not determined by assay-based typing. The sample metadata nearly always contained a de-identified subject ID, COVID-19 status, age in years and sex. The prospective study material was composed of cDNA or gDNA derived from T cells, B-cell-depleted T cells, or PBMCs. A freely available public database, intended as a resource for researchers studying the immune response to SARS-CoV-2, is where the repertoires were released.

Whole blood was collected in K2EDTA tubes by collaborating institutions according to the institutions' own protocols. For TCRbeta analysis, collaborators shipped samples as frozen whole blood, isolated PBMCs, or DNA extracted from either of those sample types. What the authors observed across the whole study: How much clinical and demographic metadata was included differed by source and by participant, and the metadata was provided uncurated.

TCRbeta CDR3 regions were amplified from genomic DNA by means of the immunoSEQ Assay, a bias-controlled multiplex PCR. The authors' pipeline ran thus. Nucleated cell counts per sample were estimated from amplification of reference gene primers within the assay. To quantify the absolute abundance of each unique TCRbeta CDR3 rearrangement, sequence reads were collapsed and filtered. For each sample, productive Simpson clonality was calculated as the square root of Simpson's diversity index across productive rearrangements. TCRdb provides this immuneACCESS table in a form limited to in-frame rearrangements. Some clones are lacking; in checked studies, under half of them reflect an unresolved V gene, and why the rest are absent is not known. The V and J calls and clone size were taken over from that table, and D and trimming were inferred from the DNA. This sample holds 120,000 to 150,000 clones; roughly four fifths were observed only once. In total, the top ten clones hold roughly 6.5% of the sample.

For this clone: This receptor's antigen is unknown. Base qualities are missing; no much larger clone stands one base away.

Trimming costs V 2 bases and J 4 bases, and their ends lie 17 bases apart. CDR1 and CDR2, looked up from the germline V gene, are SNHLY and FYNNEI. Reading from cysteine to phenylalanine, the CDR3 counts 16 amino acids. Kept here is only the CDR3 DNA, which spans 48 bases and is read in frame from base 1. The material sequenced was peripheral blood. Recombination connected TRBV2 to TRBJ1-2; the D gene identity is not certain. This clonotype originated in a human donor in a cohort sampled during active COVID-19. The CDR3 reads CASSESTGSGFYGYTF. The nucleotides are TGTGCCAGCAGTGAAAGTACGGGTTCTGGGTTCTATGGCTACACCTTC.